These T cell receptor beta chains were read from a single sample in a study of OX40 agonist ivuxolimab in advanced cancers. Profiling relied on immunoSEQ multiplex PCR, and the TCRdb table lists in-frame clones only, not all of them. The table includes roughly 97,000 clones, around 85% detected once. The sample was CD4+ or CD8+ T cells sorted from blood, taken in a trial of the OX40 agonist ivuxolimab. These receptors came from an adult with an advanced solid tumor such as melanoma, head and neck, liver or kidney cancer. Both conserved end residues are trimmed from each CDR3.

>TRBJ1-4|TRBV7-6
ASTPWRGTTNEKLF
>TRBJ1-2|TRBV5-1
ASSFQTSNYGYT
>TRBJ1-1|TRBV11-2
ASSVSSSKAF
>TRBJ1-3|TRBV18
ASSRGTGLSSGNTIY
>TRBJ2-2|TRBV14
ASSQRTSFTSELF
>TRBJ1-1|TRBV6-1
ASSDSSIGETEAF
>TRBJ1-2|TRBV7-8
ASSLKTVGGGYGYT
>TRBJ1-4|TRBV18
ASSPFEGLSEKLF
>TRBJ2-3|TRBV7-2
ASTWAGAMDTQY
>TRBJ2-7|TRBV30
AWGGTGGPHEQY
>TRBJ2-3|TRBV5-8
ASSPRANTQY
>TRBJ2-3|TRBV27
ASSLWSGTSTDTQY
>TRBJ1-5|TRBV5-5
ASSFTGLRNQPQH
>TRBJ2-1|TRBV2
ASLRQGARNEQF
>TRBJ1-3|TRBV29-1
SVGGGVSGNTIY